These 23 T cell receptor beta chains were all obtained from the same sample, sequenced in a study of OX40 agonist ivuxolimab in advanced cancers. The table came from immunoSEQ multiplex PCR; TCRdb's copy has only in-frame clones and leaves some out. The sample contains approximately 41,000 clones, approximately 80% of which appear only once. The material sequenced was CD4+ or CD8+ T cells sorted from blood, taken in a trial of the OX40 agonist ivuxolimab. Receptors were obtained from an adult with an advanced solid tumor such as melanoma, head and neck, liver or kidney cancer.

This clone was seen just once. The chain joins TRBV6-6 to TRBJ1-3; D possibly corresponds to TRBD1 (6 bases). The CDR3 spans 14 residues. The V gene's germline CDR1 is MNHNY and CDR2 SVGAGI (reference sequence). Trimming removed 5 bases at V and 9 bases at J, with 17 bases between. CDR3 bases: TGTGCCAGCAGTCCCGGACAGTCTTTAATCACCATATATTTT. Translation: CASSPGQSLITIYF.

This clone was picked up one time. This chain uses TRBV25-1 with TRBJ2-3, with 11 bases aligning to TRBD2. The V gene end was trimmed by 5 bases and the J gene end by 3 bases; junction bases not matched to a gene: 7. CDR1 MGHDK and CDR2 SYGVNS come from the germline V gene. CDR3 length: 16 residues. DNA for the CDR3: TGTGCCAGCAGTTTCCGGACTAGCGGGCGAACAGATACGCAGTATTTT. Protein: CASSFRTSGRTDTQYF. Drawing the rest from reference TRBV25-1 and TRBJ2-3, the complete variable domain is EADIYQTPRYLVIGTGKKITLECSQTMGHDKMYWYQQDPGMELHLIHYSYGVNSTEKGDLSSESTVSRIRTEHFPLTLESARPSHTSQYLCASSFRTSGRTDTQYFGPGTRLTVL.

This chain joins TRBV5-4 and TRBJ1-4; TRBD1 is a possible D gene (6 bases). The CDR3 runs 13 residues. Germline V gene sequence: CDR1 SGHNT, CDR2 YYREEE (reference sequence). Trimming pared 7 bases from V and 5 bases from J, leaving 12 bases between. The CDR3 DNA follows: TGTGCCAGCCGCGGGACACTAAATGAAAAACTGTTTTTT. Protein: CASRGTLNEKLFF.

The chain has TRBV18 and TRBJ2-7, with 7 bases matching TRBD1. Germline lookup yields CDR1 KGHSH and CDR2 LQKENI. The CDR3 loop spans 14 amino acids. The V segment lost 6 bases and the J segment 1 base; nucleotides outside the gene matches: 6. CDR3 sequence (DNA): TGTGCCAGCTCCCAGGGGGTAGGATCCTACGAGCAGTACTTC. Translation gives CASSQGVGSYEQYF. Full variable domain (rest looked up from reference TRBV18 and TRBJ2-7): NAGVMQNPRHLVRRRGQEARLRCSPMKGHSHVYWYRQLPEEGLKFMVYLQKENIIDESGMPKERFSAEFPKEGPSILRIQQVVRGDSAAYFCASSQGVGSYEQYFGPGTRLTVT.

The V gene is TRBV5-6, the J gene TRBJ2-7, with a weak D call TRBD1 (6 bases). This CDR3 spans 12 amino acids. Germline loops: CDR1 SGHDT, CDR2 YYEEEE. V was cut by 2 bases and J by 6 bases, with 9 bases left in between. The CDR3 loop reads CASSFTGIEQYF. The CDR3 DNA is TGTGCCAGCAGCTTTACAGGGATCGAGCAGTACTTC.

V gene TRBV11-3 combines with J gene TRBJ1-1; D is ambiguous. CDR3 size: 17 residues. The V end lost 3 bases, the J end lost 2 bases, and 19 bases lay between the germline ends. The germline V gene has CDR1 SGHNT and CDR2 YENEEA. The CDR3 reads CASSFLKEREGNTEAFF. CDR3 nucleotide sequence: TGTGCCAGCAGCTTTTTGAAAGAGAGGGAGGGTAACACTGAAGCTTTCTTT.

The sample holds a few counts of this clone. The chain employs TRBV7-3 and TRBJ2-5; D remains unclear. The length of the CDR3 is 13 residues. The germline V and J ends were trimmed by 6 bases and 1 base, with 9 bases remaining between them. The germline V gene has CDR1 SGHTA and CDR2 FQGTGA. This CDR3 is CASRSDTQETQYF. The CDR3 DNA reads as TGTGCCAGCAGATCTGACACCCAAGAGACCCAGTACTTC.

The chain has TRBV5-5 and TRBJ2-1, with D possibly TRBD2 on 6 matching bases. Trimming pared 4 bases from V and 7 bases from J, leaving 12 bases between. The CDR3 runs 13 residues. CDR1 is SGHKS, CDR2 YYEKEE, per germline (reference sequence). The CDR3, as DNA: TGTGCCAGCAGCCCCGCCCGGGGGAATGAGCAGTTCTTC. Protein product: CASSPARGNEQFF.

This chain links TRBV11-3 with TRBJ2-1, with 7 positions matching TRBD2. Germline V gene data show CDR1 as SGHNT and CDR2 as YENEEA. The CDR3 loop spans 16 amino acids. After removal of 0 bases from V and 8 bases from J, the junction contained 10 bases not matched to a gene. The CDR3 DNA follows: TGTGCCAGCAGCTTAGATGGGAGGGACGGGGTGGATGAGCAGTTCTTC. Protein product: CASSLDGRDGVDEQFF.

The chain couples TRBV7-2 to TRBJ2-1, with a possible D match to TRBD1 (5 bases). V lost 1 base to trimming and J lost 9 bases, with 13 bases between them. Germline V lookup: CDR1 SGHTA, CDR2 FQGNSA. This CDR3 is 14 amino acids long. The CDR3 region has the DNA TGTGCCAGCAGCTTAGGACAGCTTGGTGTTGAGCAGTTCTTC. Translation gives CASSLGQLGVEQFF. Variable domain in full (rest from reference TRBV7-2 and TRBJ2-1): GAGVSQSPSNKVTEKGKDVELRCDPISGHTALYWYRQSLGQGLEFLIYFQGNSAPDKSGLPSDRFSAERTGGSVSTLTIQRTQQEDSAVYLCASSLGQLGVEQFFGPGTRLTVL.

The V gene is TRBV9, the J gene TRBJ2-7; D is perhaps TRBD2 (5 bases). V lost 5 bases and J lost 2, with 14 bases in between. Germline V gives CDR1 SGDLS, CDR2 YYNGEE. This CDR3 spans 14 amino acids. DNA of the CDR3: TGTGCCAGCAGTGAGGGCCCGCGAGCCTACGAGCAGTACTTC. Amino acid sequence: CASSEGPRAYEQYF.

This sequence joins TRBV7-2 and TRBJ2-2, with TRBD2 matching over 9 bases. CDR3 length: 18 amino acids. Losses at the gene ends were 0 bases for V and 7 bases for J; bases not matched to a gene: 12. Germline-derived CDR1 and CDR2 are SGHTA and FQGNSA. DNA for the CDR3: TGTGCCAGCAGCTTAGCGCCTGGCGGGAGGGCTGGGAGCGGGGAGCTGTTTTTT. Amino acids: CASSLAPGGRAGSGELFF.

This clone has a handful of counts. V gene TRBV28 combines with J gene TRBJ2-7; 11 positions agree with TRBD2. Germline V gene lookup returns CDR1 MDHEN and CDR2 SYDVKM. The V segment lost 2 bases and the J segment 7 bases; nucleotides outside the gene matches: 7. This CDR3 is 15 amino acids long. The CDR3 sequence is CASSLLAGGSGEQYF. CDR3 in DNA: TGTGCCAGCAGTTTACTAGCGGGAGGTAGTGGTGAGCAGTACTTC. The entire variable domain, with the rest obtained from reference TRBV28 and TRBJ2-7, is as follows: DVKVTQSSRYLVKRTGEKVFLECVQDMDHENMFWYRQDPGLGLRLIYFSYDVKMKEKGDIPEGYSVSREKKERFSLILESASTNQTSMYLCASSLLAGGSGEQYFGPGTRLTVT.

The rearrangement uses TRBV20-1 and TRBJ1-2; D perhaps matches TRBD1 (5 bases). Trimming left V 0 bases short and J 11 bases short, with 10 bases between. The CDR3 is 11 amino acids. The germline CDR1 and CDR2 sequences are DFQATT and SNEGSKA (reference sequence). The CDR3 loop reads CSARDPGVYTF. In nucleotides, the CDR3 is TGCAGTGCTAGAGATCCGGGGGTGTACACCTTC.

This clone was counted between two and nine times. The rearrangement joins TRBV21-1 to TRBJ2-7; the D segment call TRBD2 is taken from the table without a DNA check. TRBV21-1 is termed a pseudogene. The CDR3 runs to 15 residues. DNA for the CDR3: TGTGCCAGCAGTCGGAGGCGACTAGCGCCCGACGAGCAGTACTTC. Translating it yields CASSRRRLAPDEQYF.

This clone was observed a handful of times. CDR3 region: CASSFRGSSYNEQFF. CDR3 DNA: TGTGCCAGCAGCTTCCGCGGGAGTTCATACAATGAGCAGTTCTTC. The chain employs TRBV7-9 and TRBJ2-1; 7 bases fit TRBD2. CDR1 is SEHNR, CDR2 FQNEAQ, per germline (reference sequence). The CDR3 covers 15 residues. Trimming at V came to 3 bases and at J to 4 bases, leaving 6 bases not matched to a gene.

The J gene is TRBJ2-7, the V gene TRBV15; 8 bases fit TRBD1. The length of the CDR3 is 15 residues. CDR1 and CDR2 from the germline V gene are LNHNV and YYDKDF (reference sequence). V lost 0 bases and J lost 0; bases outside the gene matches: 1. The CDR3 DNA reads TGTGCCACCAGCAGAGACAGGGGGCACTCCTACGAGCAGTACTTC. This gives the protein CATSRDRGHSYEQYF. The full variable domain, rest sourced from reference TRBV15 and TRBJ2-7, is DAMVIQNPRYQVTQFGKPVTLSCSQTLNHNVMYWYQQKSSQAPKLLFHYYDKDFNNEADTPDNFQSRRPNTSFCFLDIRSPGLGDTAMYLCATSRDRGHSYEQYFGPGTRLTVT.

V and J are TRBV5-1 and TRBJ2-2; 7 positions match TRBD2. There are 13 residues in the CDR3. Germline loops: CDR1 SGHRS, CDR2 YFSETQ. After removal of 5 bases from V and 9 bases from J, the junction contained 7 bases not matched to a gene. The CDR3 DNA reads as TGCGCCAGCAGTGGGGGACTACGCTGGGAGCTGTTTTTT. Protein product: CASSGGLRWELFF.

This chain uses TRBV6-4 with TRBJ2-5; 7 bases match TRBD2. J was trimmed by 1 base and V by 4 bases; bases with no gene match: 3. The V gene's germline CDR1 is MRHNA and CDR2 SNTAGT. CDR3 length: 14 residues. The CDR3 coding sequence is TGTGCCAGCAGTGTCACTAGCGTCCAAGAGACCCAGTACTTC. Amino acid sequence: CASSVTSVQETQYF.

The chain couples TRBV28 to TRBJ2-7; 9 bases agree with TRBD2. Germline V CDR1 and CDR2: MDHEN, SYDVKM. The CDR3 runs 16 residues. The trim removed 5 bases at V and 2 bases at J, leaving 10 bases unmatched. The CDR3 DNA reads TGTGCCAGCAGTGGGACTAGCCTTGGAGATACCTACGAGCAGTACTTC. It translates to CASSGTSLGDTYEQYF.

A single count supports this clone. The same CDR3 is also encoded by other DNA sequences in this sample. The V call is TRBV18, the J call TRBJ2-7; maybe TRBD1 (6 bases). The CDR3 consists of 13 residues. V lost 4 bases and J 1 base, leaving 8 bases between the germline ends. Germline V gene lookup returns CDR1 KGHSH and CDR2 LQKENI. CDR3 region: CASSLDRSYEQYF. DNA of the CDR3: TGTGCCAGCTCACTTGACAGGTCCTACGAGCAGTACTTC.

This clone was found once. A junction boundary mismatches the germline segment, possibly from a read error. The V gene is TRBV7-7, the J gene TRBJ2-2, with 7 nucleotides matching TRBD2. This CDR3 has 16 amino acids. The germline CDR1 and CDR2 sequences are SSHAT and FNYEAQ (reference sequence). The CDR3 loop reads CASSTSGDRNTGELFF. As DNA, the CDR3 is TGTGCTAGCAGCACCAGCGGGGATCGGAACACCGGGGAGCTGTTTTTT.

The chain uses TRBV11-2 and TRBJ2-3; tentative D call: TRBD1 (5 bases). CDR1 SGHAT and CDR2 FQNNGV come from the germline V gene. Trimming shortened V by 6 bases and J by 4 bases, and 11 bases separated the two germline ends. The CDR3 contains 13 residues. The DNA of the CDR3 is TGTGCCAGCAGTAACTCAGGGCCAGATACGCAGTATTTT. Translating it yields CASSNSGPDTQYF.